This T cell receptor beta chain emerged from a study of blood T cells in healthy people across ages. The study's findings and limits: Naive T cell percentage strongly correlated with TCR beta diversity.

A second PCR, run for about 6 to 11 cycles, used a sample-barcoded 5' primer plus a J-beta primer mix. TCRdb ran MiXCR on the 5' RACE reads and lists one entry per CDR3 protein. The data hold about 780,000 distinct CDR3 sequences, with roughly 46% observed a single time. A note on this clonotype: Its antigen is not known.

This CDR3 is built from 13 residues. Germline loops: CDR1 GTSNPN, CDR2 SVGIG (reference sequence). The sequenced sample consisted of blood. The TCR originated in a man older than 75 in good health. V gene TRBV30 combines with J gene TRBJ2-5, with 7 bases identical to TRBD1. The J call may be wrong; the DNA end is better matched by TRBJ2-7. This CDR3 is CAWSGQGNHEQYF. CDR3 coding DNA: TGTGCCTGGAGTGGACAGGGTAACCACGAGCAGTACTTC.